What follows are 5 T cell receptor beta chains derived from one specimen sequenced in a study of OX40 agonist ivuxolimab in advanced cancers. Sequencing was performed with immunoSEQ multiplex PCR; in TCRdb, only in-frame clones are kept and a portion is missing. The top ten hold roughly 0.56% of the sample, which has tens of thousands of clones, around 90% seen once. The material sequenced was CD4+ or CD8+ T cells sorted from blood, taken in a trial of the OX40 agonist ivuxolimab. The receptors were sampled from an adult with an advanced solid tumor such as melanoma, head and neck, liver or kidney cancer.

The sample holds one count of this clone. The chain joins TRBV25-1 to TRBJ2-1, with no clear D. Germline CDR1 and CDR2: MGHDK and SYGVNS. Trimming took off 3 bases at V and 10 bases at J, with 22 bases between the two ends. The CDR3 extends over 16 amino acids. CDR3 in DNA: TGTGCCAGCAGTGAGCTTTCAGGTCTTTTTAGACGGGAGCAGTTCTTC. Protein sequence: CASSELSGLFRREQFF.

This chain links TRBV7-2 with TRBJ2-7; TRBD2 matches at 16 bases. Per the germline V gene, CDR1 is SGHTA and CDR2 is FQGNSA. The CDR3 extends over 16 amino acids. With V trimmed by 4 bases and J by 6 bases, 6 bases remained unmatched. CDR3 sequence: CASSSPGTSGRGEQYF. CDR3 bases: TGTGCCAGCAGCTCGCCCGGGACTAGCGGGAGGGGCGAGCAGTACTTC.

CDR3 loop: CASSVVGGPGKEQFF. The CDR3, as DNA: TGTGCCAGCAGCGTAGTGGGAGGCCCGGGAAAGGAGCAGTTCTTC. V gene TRBV9 combines with J gene TRBJ2-1; D is perhaps TRBD2 (6 bases). Deletions cut 0 bases from V and 10 bases from J, with 17 bases between. The germline V gene encodes CDR1 SGDLS and CDR2 YYNGEE. This CDR3 region has 15 residues.

This clone was counted a single time. The genes are TRBV5-1 and TRBJ1-4, with a tentative D call TRBD1 (6 bases). Per germline, CDR1 SGHRS and CDR2 YFSETQ. The CDR3 extends over 14 amino acids. V shed 4 bases and J shed 4 bases, with 11 bases lying between them. CDR3 sequence: CASSAQGVNEKLFF. The CDR3 DNA is TGCGCCAGCAGCGCACAGGGTGTTAATGAAAAACTGTTTTTT.

The V gene is TRBV5-6, the J gene TRBJ1-5, with D possibly matching TRBD1 (5 bases). There are 18 residues in the CDR3. The ends were cut back, 0 bases at V and 0 bases at J, with 16 bases in the middle. In germline, CDR1 is SGHDT, CDR2 YYEEEE. Here the CDR3 DNA reads TGTGCCAGCAGCTTGGGGGTCTGGGGACCTTATAGCAATCAGCCCCAGCATTTT. It translates to CASSLGVWGPYSNQPQHF.